This TCR beta chain was retrieved from a study of cytomegalovirus exposure and HLA in healthy donors. Study results and caveats: When a later analysis compared HLA-associated TCR beta chains with equally common others, the HLA-associated chains turned out to be more clonally expanded and to have lower generation probabilities. Cytomegalovirus status was reportedly diagnosed by the classifier with high sensitivity and specificity. With DRB1 most and HLA-C fewest, TCR association rates differed between HLA loci in a later analysis.

Points on this clone: Its antigen is not identified.

Amplification used 60 Vbeta primers and 13 Jbeta primers. Generated by immunoSEQ multiplex PCR, the TCRdb table keeps only in-frame clones and is missing some. The sample has approximately 140,000 clones, roughly 73% seen once. This clonotype was obtained from a woman aged 18-29 years in good health and CMV-seronegative. The sequencing sample was made of PBMCs.

The CDR3 region is CSVPVRYSSYNEQFF. The CDR3 DNA follows: TGCAGCGTCCCGGTGAGATACAGCTCCTACAATGAGCAGTTCTTC. The J gene is TRBJ2-1, the V gene TRBV29-1; D uncertain. The CDR3 extends over 15 amino acids. The germline CDR1 and CDR2 sequences are SQVTM and ANQGSEA. The germline V and J ends were trimmed by 6 bases and 0 bases, with 15 bases remaining between them.